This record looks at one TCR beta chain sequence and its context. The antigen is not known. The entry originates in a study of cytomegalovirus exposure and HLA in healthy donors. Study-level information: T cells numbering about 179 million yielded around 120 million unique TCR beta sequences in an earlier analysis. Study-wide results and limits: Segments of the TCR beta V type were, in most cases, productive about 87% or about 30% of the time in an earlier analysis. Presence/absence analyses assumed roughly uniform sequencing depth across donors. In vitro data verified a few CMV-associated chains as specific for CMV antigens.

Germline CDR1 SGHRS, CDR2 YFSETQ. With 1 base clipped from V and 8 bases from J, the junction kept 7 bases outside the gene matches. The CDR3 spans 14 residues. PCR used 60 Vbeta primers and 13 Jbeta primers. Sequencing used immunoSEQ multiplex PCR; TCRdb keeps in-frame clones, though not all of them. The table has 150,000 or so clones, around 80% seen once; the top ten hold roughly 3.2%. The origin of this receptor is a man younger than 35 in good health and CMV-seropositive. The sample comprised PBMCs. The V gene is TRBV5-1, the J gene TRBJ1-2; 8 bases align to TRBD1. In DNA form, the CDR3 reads TGCGCCAGCAGCTTGTCACGGGGACAGGAGGGCTACACCTTC. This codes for CASSLSRGQEGYTF.